The 27 T cell receptor beta chains below come from one sample, sequenced in a study of blood T cells in healthy people across ages. For the second PCR, which ran for about 6 to 11 cycles, a sample-barcoded 5' primer and a J-beta primer mix were used. TCRdb used MiXCR to reprocess the 5' RACE reads, holding one entry per CDR3 protein. The table shows 1.5 million to 2 million distinct CDR3 sequences, with about 49% occurring only once. The sample comprised blood. The source of these receptors is a woman aged 40 to 50 in good health.

The chain combines TRBV10-3 with TRBJ2-7; 11 positions match TRBD2. This CDR3 has 18 residues. Germline lookup yields CDR1 ENHRY and CDR2 SYGVKD. J lost 0 bases, V lost 4 bases, and 11 bases had no gene match. This CDR3 reads CAISGVGLAGGISYEQYF. CDR3 nucleotides: TGTGCCATCAGTGGGGTGGGGCTAGCGGGGGGTATCTCCTACGAGCAGTACTTC.

This clonotype has just a few counts. The gene calls are TRBV4-2 and TRBJ2-3; D is unresolved. CDR3 length equals 15 residues. In germline, CDR1 is LGHNA, CDR2 YNFKEQ. The V end was cut by 0 bases, the J end by 1 base, with 8 bases between. Here the CDR3 reads CASSQDSQGTDTQYF. Here the CDR3 DNA reads TGTGCCAGCAGCCAAGATTCTCAGGGCACAGATACGCAGTATTTT.

The chain has TRBV6-2 or TRBV6-3 and TRBJ2-7, with D perhaps TRBD2 (6 bases). The V end was cut by 3 bases, the J end by 0 bases, with 12 bases between. The CDR3 covers 15 residues. The germline gives CDR1 MNHEY, CDR2 SVGEGT. CDR3 in amino acids: CASSYYAGSSYEQYF. The CDR3 DNA reads as TGTGCCAGCAGTTATTATGCCGGGAGCTCCTACGAGCAGTACTTC.

The V gene is TRBV24-1, the J gene TRBJ1-4; D remains unclear. Germline V gene data show CDR1 as KGHDR and CDR2 as SFDVKD. This CDR3 contains 12 residues. V was shortened by 9 bases and J by 5 bases, with 9 bases between the two germline ends. CDR3 bases: TGTGCCACCTACCCCGAGAATGAAAAACTGTTTTTT. It is translated as CATYPENEKLFF.

The chain couples TRBV20-1 to TRBJ2-4; a weak D match, TRBD2 (5 bases). CDR1 and CDR2 from the germline V gene are DFQATT and SNEGSKA (reference sequence). V lost 5 bases and J 1 base, leaving 12 bases between the germline ends. This CDR3 has 14 residues. The CDR3 DNA is TGCAGTGCTGCTATCGGGGTGGCCAAAAACATTCAGTACTTC. This codes for CSAAIGVAKNIQYF.

This clonotype was recorded only once. The chain links TRBV20-1 to TRBJ2-1; 13 nucleotides agree with TRBD2. Germline trimming cut 6 bases from V and 8 bases from J; bases unmatched to any gene: 10. There are 15 residues in the CDR3. Looked up from germline, CDR1 is DFQATT and CDR2 is SNEGSKA (reference sequence). CDR3 coding DNA: TGCAGTGCACAACTAGCGGGGGGGCCGAATTATGAGCAGTTCTTC. Its translation is CSAQLAGGPNYEQFF.

This clonotype has just a few counts. The chain joins TRBV2 to TRBJ2-7, with D tentatively TRBD1 (5 bases). CDR3 length: 14 residues. Germline V gene lookup returns CDR1 SNHLY and CDR2 FYNNEI. V lost 2 bases and J lost 4, with 12 bases in between. The CDR3 sequence is CASSEQGPFYEQYF. Written as DNA, the CDR3 is TGTGCCAGCAGTGAACAGGGCCCTTTTTACGAGCAGTACTTC.

This clonotype was seen more than once but under ten times. The chain joins TRBV12-3 or TRBV12-4 to TRBJ2-1; D gene unclear. Trimming pared 1 base from V and 6 bases from J, leaving 10 bases between. The CDR3 loop spans 14 amino acids. The CDR3: CASSLGRGRNEQFF. DNA for the CDR3: TGTGCCAGCAGTTTAGGCAGAGGACGCAATGAGCAGTTCTTC.

This clonotype was seen more than once but under ten times. The chain uses TRBV12-3 or TRBV12-4 and TRBJ2-7; D not resolved. Between the trimmed V and J ends, which lost 6 bases and 3 bases, there was a span of 12 bases. This CDR3 has 13 amino acids. CDR3 protein: CASRLLVGYEQYF. In DNA form, the CDR3 reads TGTGCCAGCAGGTTACTCGTGGGCTACGAGCAGTACTTC.

CDR3 in amino acids: CASSPGGGGGDTQYF. The CDR3 DNA follows: TGTGCCAGCAGTCCCGGTGGCGGGGGTGGCGATACGCAGTATTTT. The chain uses TRBV28 and TRBJ2-3; 7 bases map to TRBD2. Germline CDR1 and CDR2: MDHEN and SYDVKM. The junction had 11 bases not matched to a gene; V was cut back by 5 bases and J by 6 bases. The CDR3 consists of 15 residues.

Here the CDR3 DNA reads TGTGCCAGCTCACCTCAAGAGGGGAGGCGTAATGGCTACACCTTC. Protein product: CASSPQEGRRNGYTF. This rearrangement joins TRBV18 to TRBJ1-2, with D maybe TRBD1 (5 bases). This CDR3 has 15 residues. The germline gives CDR1 KGHSH, CDR2 LQKENI. V was trimmed by 3 bases and J by 6 bases, leaving 17 bases between them.

DNA of the CDR3: TGTGCCAGCAGCTTAACCGGTCAGCAGGGATGGCCCCGCCGCACAGATACGCAGTATTTT. Its protein product is CASSLTGQQGWPRRTDTQYF. V and J are TRBV7-9 and TRBJ2-3, with D possibly matching TRBD1 (5 bases). The CDR3 is made up of 20 amino acids. Between the trimmed V and J ends, which lost 2 bases and 1 base, there was a span of 25 bases. From germline, CDR1 is SEHNR and CDR2 FQNEAQ (reference sequence).

This chain uses TRBV4-3 with TRBJ2-3; 9 bases agree with TRBD2. The CDR3 spans 17 residues. V lost 0 bases and J lost 2; bases outside the gene matches: 6. The germline gives CDR1 LGHNA, CDR2 YSLEER. For the CDR3, the DNA is TGCGCCAGCAGCCAAGACCTAGCGGGGATCAACACAGATACGCAGTATTTT. It yields the protein CASSQDLAGINTDTQYF.

The V and J genes are TRBV5-1 and TRBJ2-6; D ambiguous. There are 15 residues in the CDR3. The V end was cut by 2 bases, the J end by 0 bases, with 6 bases between. Germline V lookup: CDR1 SGHRS, CDR2 YFSETQ. DNA of the CDR3: TGCGCCAGCAGCTTTAGTGTCTCTGGGGCCAACGTCCTGACTTTC. Translating gives CASSFSVSGANVLTF.

The genes are TRBV6-1 and TRBJ2-4; D gene ambiguous. The V gene lost 3 bases and the J gene lost 0 bases, with 12 bases spanning the gap. CDR1 is MNHNS and CDR2 is SASEGT in the germline V gene. This CDR3 spans 16 amino acids. CDR3 amino acids: CASSDAGYLAKNIQYF. Here the CDR3 DNA reads TGTGCCAGCAGTGATGCAGGTTATCTAGCCAAAAACATTCAGTACTTC.

This clonotype has just a few counts. The J gene is TRBJ2-5, the V gene TRBV7-9; possibly TRBD1 for D (6 bases). The CDR3 loop spans 14 amino acids. Deletions cut 1 base from V and 2 bases from J, with 8 bases between. Germline CDR1 and CDR2: SEHNR and FQNEAQ (reference sequence). The CDR3: CASSLGDKQETQYF. The CDR3 nucleotides are TGTGCCAGCAGCTTAGGGGACAAGCAAGAGACCCAGTACTTC.

There are many counts of this clonotype. The chain is built from TRBV4-2 and TRBJ2-5; a possible D gene is TRBD1 (5 bases). This CDR3 has 16 residues. Germline loops: CDR1 LGHNA, CDR2 YNFKEQ. Trimming shortened V by 1 base and J by 4 bases, and 16 bases separated the two germline ends. The CDR3 coding sequence is TGTGCCAGCAGCCAAGCTAGTCTGGGGCAGGGAGAGACCCAGTACTTC. Translating it yields CASSQASLGQGETQYF.

The rearrangement links TRBV27 to TRBJ2-7, with 9 bases matching TRBD1. Looked up from germline, CDR1 is MNHEY and CDR2 is SMNVEV (reference sequence). The CDR3 runs 15 residues. The V and J ends lost 1 base and 4 bases, in that order; junction bases with no gene match: 5. CDR3 bases: TGTGCCAGCAGTTTATTTGGACAGGGGTTTTACGAGCAGTACTTC. This translates into CASSLFGQGFYEQYF.

V and J are TRBV28 and TRBJ2-3, with 10 bases that match TRBD2. V was clipped by 6 bases and J by 2 bases; unmatched bases: 5. Per germline, CDR1 MDHEN and CDR2 SYDVKM. The CDR3 contains 15 residues. In nucleotides, the CDR3 is TGTGCCAGCAGCTCTAGCGGGGGATTCACAGATACGCAGTATTTT. It translates to CASSSSGGFTDTQYF. Full variable domain (outside the CDR3, taken from reference TRBV28 and TRBJ2-3): DVKVTQSSRYLVKRTGEKVFLECVQDMDHENMFWYRQDPGLGLRLIYFSYDVKMKEKGDIPEGYSVSREKKERFSLILESASTNQTSMYLCASSSSGGFTDTQYFGPGTRLTVL.

This clonotype was detected many times. V usage is TRBV29-1 and J usage is TRBJ2-7; no clear D gene. V was cut by 2 bases and J by 4 bases, with 6 bases left in between. The CDR3 contains 11 residues. CDR1 SQVTM and CDR2 ANQGSEA come from the germline V gene. CDR3 loop: CSVENMYEQYF. The CDR3 coding sequence is TGCAGCGTTGAAAACATGTACGAGCAGTACTTC.

This clonotype was observed a few times. The genes are TRBV28 and TRBJ2-7; the D gene could be TRBD1 or TRBD2 (6 bases each). This CDR3 comprises 15 residues. The V end lost 7 bases, the J end lost 3 bases, and 19 bases lay between the germline ends. The germline CDR1 and CDR2 sequences are MDHEN and SYDVKM. CDR3 nucleotides: TGTGCCAGCACCGAAGGGGGGACAAGATTCTACGAGCAGTACTTC. Translated, it gives CASTEGGTRFYEQYF.

V is TRBV28 and J is TRBJ2-3; 7 nucleotides agree with TRBD2. Trimming removed 3 bases from V and 0 bases from J; junction bases left unmatched: 6. Germline V lookup: CDR1 MDHEN, CDR2 SYDVKM. The CDR3 totals 16 residues. DNA of the CDR3: TGTGCCAGCAGTTTCTCCGGGGGGTACAGCACAGATACGCAGTATTTT. It encodes CASSFSGGYSTDTQYF.

This chain connects TRBV4-2 to TRBJ2-1, with 10 nucleotides matching TRBD2. The ends lost 0 bases at V and 7 bases at J; junction bases unmatched: 12. CDR1 is LGHNA, CDR2 YNFKEQ, per germline. The CDR3 length is 18 residues. As DNA, the CDR3 is TGTGCCAGCAGCCAAGATAGTAGGCTAGCGGGGGCTAAGAATGAGCAGTTCTTC. Its translation is CASSQDSRLAGAKNEQFF.

This rearrangement joins TRBV7-2 to TRBJ2-3; D assignment may be TRBD1 or TRBD2 (7 bases each). V shed 1 base and J shed 4 bases, with 15 bases lying between them. The CDR3 extends over 16 amino acids. CDR1 is SGHTA, CDR2 FQGNSA, per germline. The CDR3 DNA sequence: TGTGCCAGCAGCTTAGATGTGACAGGGAGGGCAGATACGCAGTATTTT. It specifies CASSLDVTGRADTQYF.

This CDR3 reads CASSSPAVTDTQYF. CDR3 sequence (DNA): TGTGCCAGCAGTTCGCCCGCTGTGACGGATACGCAGTATTTT. The J gene is TRBJ2-3, the V gene TRBV28; D uncertain. V was clipped by 4 bases and J by 6 bases, with 14 bases between them. Germline assignment: CDR1 MDHEN and CDR2 SYDVKM. This CDR3 is 14 amino acids long. The variable domain in full, with the rest retrieved from reference TRBV28 and TRBJ2-3, is DVKVTQSSRYLVKRTGEKVFLECVQDMDHENMFWYRQDPGLGLRLIYFSYDVKMKEKGDIPEGYSVSREKKERFSLILESASTNQTSMYLCASSSPAVTDTQYFGPGTRLTVL.

This chain joins TRBV29-1 and TRBJ1-2; D is perhaps TRBD1 (6 bases). Trimming removed 6 bases from V and 6 bases from J, with 26 bases in between. Germline CDR1 is SQVTM and CDR2 is ANQGSEA. This CDR3 has 16 residues. The DNA of the CDR3 is TGCAGCGTCCGTAGGGACAAATACTCGGTGGGGGATGGCTACACCTTC. Amino acid sequence: CSVRRDKYSVGDGYTF.

This clonotype showed up just a few times. The J gene is TRBJ2-7, the V gene TRBV29-1; D is unresolved. The germline gives CDR1 SQVTM, CDR2 ANQGSEA. The CDR3 runs to 16 residues. V was shortened by 6 bases and J by 3 bases, with 24 bases between the two germline ends. The CDR3 DNA reads TGCAGCGTCGCCCCCGTAGGTGGAAGTCTTAGCTACGAGCAGTACTTC. This encodes CSVAPVGGSLSYEQYF.